These 19 T cell receptor beta chains were sequenced from one sample in a study of cytomegalovirus exposure and HLA in healthy donors. With 60 Vbeta and 13 Jbeta primers, the PCR was carried out. TCRdb's table, derived via immunoSEQ multiplex PCR, lists solely in-frame clones and lacks some. The sample carries 130,000 or so clones, 8.5% recorded once. Material: PBMCs. These receptors were collected from a man aged 35-49 years in good health and CMV-seronegative.

Of note for this clone: The junction shows a germline mismatch at one end, possibly a read error. The chain carries TRBV4-1 and TRBJ1-2; D gene ambiguous. The germline V gene has CDR1 MGHRA and CDR2 YSYEKL. The CDR3 is 12 amino acids. The CDR3 coding sequence is TGCGCCAGCAGCCAAGATCTTGTCACCGTCAGATTC. It codes for CASSQDLVTVRF.

V usage is TRBV9 and J usage is TRBJ2-7; 7 bases line up with TRBD2. This CDR3 is built from 14 residues. Germline CDR1 and CDR2: SGDLS and YYNGEE. After removal of 0 bases from V and 2 bases from J, the junction contained 2 bases not matched to a gene. The CDR3 spells CASSVGAGAYEQYF. The CDR3 DNA sequence: TGTGCCAGCAGCGTAGGTGCGGGAGCCTACGAGCAGTACTTC.

This clone was seen a few times. This sequence joins TRBV7-9 and TRBJ1-1, with a weak D call TRBD1 (5 bases). The CDR3 totals 12 residues. V was trimmed by 8 bases and J by 8 bases, leaving 15 bases between them. Germline CDR1 is SEHNR and CDR2 is FQNEAQ (reference sequence). CDR3 in DNA: TGTGCCAGCGTTCCGGGGGGATTGGAAGCTTTCTTT. Translated: CASVPGGLEAFF.

The chain joins TRBV6-1 to TRBJ2-5; TRBD2 agrees at 9 bases. The J call may be in error: the DNA end matches TRBJ2-7 better. CDR1 is MNHNS and CDR2 is SASEGT in the germline V gene. The CDR3 runs 14 residues. This chain's CDR3 is CASSEVAGAYEQYF. CDR3 in DNA: TGTGCCAGCAGTGAGGTAGCGGGGGCCTACGAGCAGTACTTC.

This clone was observed a handful of times. Additional DNA sequences in this sample encode the identical CDR3. V and J are TRBV6-5 and TRBJ2-1; TRBD2 agrees at 11 bases. V gave up 0 bases and J gave up 4 bases; unmatched junction bases: 2. The CDR3 length is 16 residues. Germline lookup yields CDR1 MNHEY and CDR2 SVGAGI. The CDR3 reads CASSYSLAGGYNEQFF. In nucleotides, the CDR3 is TGTGCCAGCAGTTACTCCTTAGCGGGGGGGTACAATGAGCAGTTCTTC.

The J gene is TRBJ2-6, the V gene TRBV4-1; D remains unclear. The V gene's germline CDR1 is MGHRA and CDR2 YSYEKL. Trimming pared 2 bases from V and 0 bases from J, leaving 8 bases between. CDR3 length equals 16 residues. Here the CDR3 reads CASSQNSGSGANVLTF. The CDR3 DNA reads TGCGCCAGCAGCCAAAACTCGGGCTCTGGGGCCAACGTCCTGACTTTC.

The chain combines TRBV13 with TRBJ1-1; D remains unclear. The CDR3 extends over 15 amino acids. Germline V gene data show CDR1 as PRHDT and CDR2 as FYEKMQ (reference sequence). V gave up 1 base and J gave up 1 base, with 10 bases separating them. CDR3 DNA: TGTGCCAGCAGCTTAGCAGAGGGCCAGAACACTGAAGCTTTCTTT. It translates to CASSLAEGQNTEAFF.

There are a few counts of this clone. The rearrangement links TRBV10-3 to TRBJ2-1; the match to TRBD1 covers 9 bases. V trimming: 2 bases; J trimming: 4 bases; junction bases outside the gene matches: 6. The CDR3 loop spans 16 amino acids. Germline lookup yields CDR1 ENHRY and CDR2 SYGVKD. In DNA form, the CDR3 reads TGTGCCATCAGTGAGGCCCTGGGACAGGGTTACAATGAGCAGTTCTTC. This codes for CAISEALGQGYNEQFF.

This clone was counted between two and nine times. V is TRBV7-6 and J is TRBJ2-1; the match to TRBD2 covers 8 bases. The CDR3 contains 17 residues. The V segment lost 3 bases and the J segment 1 base; nucleotides outside the gene matches: 8. Germline V gives CDR1 SGHVS, CDR2 FNYEAQ. CDR3 nucleotide sequence: TGTGCCAGCAGCTTCCGAGCGGGGGTCGGATCCTACAATGAGCAGTTCTTC. It yields the protein CASSFRAGVGSYNEQFF. Full variable domain (remainder filled in from reference TRBV7-6 and TRBJ2-1): GAGVSQSPRYKVTKRGQDVALRCDPISGHVSLYWYRQALGQGPEFLTYFNYEAQQDKSGLPNDRFSAERPEGSISTLTIQRTEQRDSAMYRCASSFRAGVGSYNEQFFGPGTRLTVL.

The J gene is TRBJ1-2, the V gene TRBV7-2, with D possibly TRBD1 on 5 matching bases. Germline V CDR1 and CDR2: SGHTA, FQGNSA. The CDR3 has 12 amino acids. V was cut by 4 bases and J by 7 bases, with 10 bases left in between. CDR3 residues: CASSSFGGGYTF. The DNA for the CDR3 is TGTGCCAGCAGCTCTTTCGGGGGTGGCTACACCTTC.

The chain links TRBV5-6 to TRBJ2-1; TRBD2 matches 12 bases. The junction had 2 bases not matched to a gene; V was cut back by 0 bases and J by 4 bases. Germline CDR1 reads SGHDT; CDR2 reads YYEEEE. The CDR3 sequence is 16 residues long. The DNA for the CDR3 is TGTGCCAGCAGCTTGGAACTAGCGGGGGGTTACAATGAGCAGTTCTTC. Amino acid sequence: CASSLELAGGYNEQFF.

The chain employs TRBV4-1 and TRBJ2-3, with D possibly TRBD2 on 7 matching bases. The CDR3 is made up of 15 amino acids. V was shortened by 0 bases and J by 5 bases, with 12 bases between the two germline ends. The germline CDR1 and CDR2 sequences are MGHRA and YSYEKL. The CDR3 spells CASSQEGGGRDTQYF. Here the CDR3 DNA reads TGCGCCAGCAGCCAAGAGGGGGGGGGCCGAGATACGCAGTATTTT.

This clone has a handful of counts. The chain employs TRBV29-1 and TRBJ2-3, with D hard to call. Germline-derived CDR1 and CDR2 are SQVTM and ANQGSEA. The CDR3 loop spans 11 amino acids. V lost 4 bases and J 3 bases, leaving 5 bases between the germline ends. In DNA form, the CDR3 reads TGCAGCGTTGCCCTTACAGATACGCAGTATTTT. Protein: CSVALTDTQYF.

The chain combines TRBV5-8 with TRBJ1-5, with unresolved D. The CDR3 has 15 residues. V lost 3 bases and J lost 3, with 13 bases in between. From germline, CDR1 is SGHTS and CDR2 YDEGEE. In nucleotides, the CDR3 is TGTGCCAGCAGCTCGGGAGGCGTGATCAATCAGCCCCAGCATTTT. It yields the protein CASSSGGVINQPQHF.

The chain links TRBV6-1 to TRBJ1-3; the match to TRBD1 covers 7 bases. Germline CDR1 is MNHNS and CDR2 is SASEGT. This CDR3 has 16 amino acids. The V gene end was trimmed by 3 bases and the J gene end by 0 bases; junction bases not matched to a gene: 5. The DNA for the CDR3 is TGTGCCAGCAGTGACACGGGACAGCCCTCTGGAAACACCATATATTTT. Translated, it gives CASSDTGQPSGNTIYF.

The rearrangement links TRBV7-9 to TRBJ2-2; 10 bases align to TRBD1. This CDR3 is 15 amino acids long. The V and J ends lost 6 bases and 3 bases, in that order; junction bases with no gene match: 4. Germline V gene sequence: CDR1 SEHNR, CDR2 FQNEAQ (reference sequence). The DNA for the CDR3 is TGTGCCAGCAGGTCCGGGACAGGGGACACCGGGGAGCTGTTTTTT. Protein: CASRSGTGDTGELFF.

This chain uses TRBV7-2 with TRBJ1-1; 10 bases line up with TRBD1. CDR1 SGHTA and CDR2 FQGNSA come from the germline V gene. The CDR3 is made up of 14 amino acids. V lost 6 bases and J lost 5; bases outside the gene matches: 6. The DNA of the CDR3 is TGTGCCAGCAGACAGACAGGGGGCTGGACTGAAGCTTTCTTT. Translation: CASRQTGGWTEAFF.

The CDR3 loop is CASQQGAGTDTQYF. CDR3 DNA: TGTGCCAGCCAACAGGGGGCAGGGACAGATACGCAGTATTTT. The gene calls are TRBV11-3 and TRBJ2-3, with TRBD1 matching 9 bases. The CDR3 is 14 amino acids. CDR1 is SGHNT, CDR2 YENEEA, per germline. V dropped 8 bases and J dropped 3; count of bases not matched to a gene: 6.

The sample holds a few counts of this clone. The chain carries TRBV5-6 and TRBJ2-5; 9 bases agree with TRBD2. The CDR3 covers 15 residues. J was trimmed by 0 bases and V by 4 bases; bases with no gene match: 4. Germline assignment: CDR1 SGHDT and CDR2 YYEEEE. The CDR3 here is CASSGASGDQETQYF. The CDR3 coding sequence is TGTGCCAGCAGCGGGGCTAGCGGGGACCAAGAGACCCAGTACTTC.